These 18 T cell receptor beta chains share one sample of origin, sequenced in a study of blood T cell repertoires in COVID-19. Here immunoSEQ multiplex PCR was the method, and the copy in TCRdb shows in-frame clones only, minus some. Here the sample spans hundreds of thousands of clones, 89% being singletons. The sequenced sample consisted of PBMCs or T cells enriched from blood (not recorded which). The receptors stem from a middle-aged woman who had recovered from COVID-19.

The V gene is TRBV27, the J gene TRBJ2-7, with a weak D call TRBD1 (6 bases). Trimming removed 0 bases from V and 5 bases from J, with 11 bases in between. The CDR3 sequence is 14 residues long. Germline CDR1 MNHEY, CDR2 SMNVEV (reference sequence). The CDR3 DNA reads as TGTGCCAGCAGTTTATCGGTCAGGGGAGACGAGCAGTACTTC. Translation: CASSLSVRGDEQYF.

This sequence joins TRBV7-9 and TRBJ1-5; D call uncertain. This CDR3 is 13 amino acids long. Germline CDR1 reads SEHNR; CDR2 reads FQNEAQ (reference sequence). Trimming removed 7 bases from V and 5 bases from J, with 12 bases in between. The CDR3 loop reads CASTETGDQPQHF. In DNA, the CDR3 is TGTGCCAGCACCGAGACCGGGGATCAGCCCCAGCATTTT.

V gene TRBV6-1 combines with J gene TRBJ2-6; D remains unclear. Germline CDR1 and CDR2: MNHNS and SASEGT. This CDR3 is 15 amino acids long. Trimming took off 2 bases at V and 5 bases at J, with 10 bases between the two ends. The CDR3 region is CASSESTAWANVLTF. The CDR3 DNA follows: TGTGCCAGCAGTGAATCAACAGCTTGGGCCAACGTCCTGACTTTC.

V usage is TRBV4-2 and J usage is TRBJ2-7, with 7 nucleotides matching TRBD2. The CDR3 covers 16 residues. Trimming at V came to 1 base and at J to 2 bases, leaving 8 bases not matched to a gene. CDR1 LGHNA and CDR2 YNFKEQ come from the germline V gene. Here the CDR3 reads CASSQVILASTYEQYF. CDR3 nucleotide sequence: TGTGCCAGCAGCCAAGTGATACTAGCGTCAACCTACGAGCAGTACTTC.

The chain has TRBV13 and TRBJ1-5; 7 positions agree with TRBD1. The V and J ends lost 3 bases and 4 bases, in that order; junction bases with no gene match: 3. The CDR3 covers 14 residues. The germline CDR1 and CDR2 sequences are PRHDT and FYEKMQ (reference sequence). This CDR3 is CASSFGQANQPQHF. CDR3 sequence (DNA): TGTGCCAGCAGCTTCGGACAGGCAAATCAGCCCCAGCATTTT.

This chain uses TRBV7-9 with TRBJ2-5, with D maybe TRBD1 (7 bases). The CDR3 runs 16 residues. The germline V gene encodes CDR1 SEHNR and CDR2 FQNEAQ (reference sequence). The V and J ends lost 5 bases and 1 base respectively, with 17 bases between them. The CDR3 region has the DNA TGTGCCAGCAGCCAGGGGGGCGGGGTGACCCAAGAGACCCAGTACTTC. It translates to CASSQGGGVTQETQYF.

This clone was found once. The chain couples TRBV2 to TRBJ2-3, with TRBD2 identical over 10 bases. CDR1 and CDR2 from the germline V gene are SNHLY and FYNNEI. The trim removed 11 bases at V and 4 bases at J, leaving 12 bases unmatched. This CDR3 is 15 amino acids long. For the CDR3, the DNA is TGTGCCTCCCTGGAGATAGCGGGAGGTTCAGATACGCAGTATTTT. It codes for CASLEIAGGSDTQYF. The full variable domain, its missing parts supplied by reference TRBV2 and TRBJ2-3, is EPEVTQTPSHQVTQMGQEVILRCVPISNHLYFYWYRQILGQKVEFLVSFYNNEISEKSEIFDDQFSVERPDGSNFTLKIRSTKLEDSAMYFCASLEIAGGSDTQYFGPGTRLTVL.

V gene TRBV30 combines with J gene TRBJ2-7; no reliable D call. With 1 base removed from V and 0 bases from J, the gap between germline ends came to 7 bases. CDR3 length: 13 residues. The germline V gene has CDR1 GTSNPN and CDR2 SVGIG (reference sequence). CDR3 in DNA: TGTGCCTGGAGTGCTTTTTTCTCCTACGAGCAGTACTTC. As protein: CAWSAFFSYEQYF.

V is TRBV28 and J is TRBJ1-1; no definite D call. The CDR3 spans 15 residues. Germline V gene sequence: CDR1 MDHEN, CDR2 SYDVKM. The ends were cut back, 2 bases at V and 6 bases at J, with 16 bases in the middle. Here the CDR3 DNA reads TGTGCCAGCAGTTTACCCCCTGGAGGGATGGCTGAAGCTTTCTTT. Translation: CASSLPPGGMAEAFF.

The DNA for the CDR3 is TGTGCCAGCAGCCAGGGTCGGGACACCGGGGAGCTGTTTTTT. Translation gives CASSQGRDTGELFF. The chain couples TRBV3-1 (or the pseudogene TRBV3-2) to TRBJ2-2; no definite D call. V was cut by 3 bases and J by 3 bases, with 8 bases left in between. The CDR3 is made up of 14 amino acids. Germline V lookup: CDR1 LGHDT, CDR2 YNNKEL (reference sequence).

This chain connects TRBV7-3 to TRBJ2-6; 11 bases are a match to TRBD1. Trimming cost V 6 bases and J 6 bases; bases outside gene matches: 10. CDR1 is SGHTA, CDR2 FQGTGA, per germline. The CDR3 is 17 amino acids. DNA of the CDR3: TGTGCCAGCAGGACCGGGACAGGGGGGCCCTTGGCCAACGTCCTGACTTTC. Amino acids: CASRTGTGGPLANVLTF.

The sample holds one count of this clone. The chain combines TRBV10-3 with TRBJ1-2; no definite D call. Per germline, CDR1 ENHRY and CDR2 SYGVKD. CDR3 length: 12 amino acids. The V and J ends lost 5 bases and 8 bases respectively, with 12 bases between them. CDR3 loop: CAISQAWRGYTF. In nucleotides, the CDR3 is TGTGCCATCAGTCAAGCCTGGCGGGGCTACACCTTC.

The chain combines TRBV6-5 with TRBJ1-1, with 7 bases that match TRBD1. The CDR3 is 15 residues long. Trimming at V came to 4 bases and at J to 4 bases, leaving 9 bases not matched to a gene. CDR1 and CDR2 (germline): MNHEY, SVGAGI. CDR3 in DNA: TGTGCCAGCAGTTCCTCAGGGGGACGAGGCACTGAAGCTTTCTTT. This encodes CASSSSGGRGTEAFF.

The DNA for the CDR3 is TGTGCCAGCAGTGAGGCAGGGGTAGGGAGAACTGAAGCTTTCTTT. Amino acid sequence: CASSEAGVGRTEAFF. The rearrangement links TRBV2 to TRBJ1-1, with a tentative D call TRBD1 (6 bases). The length of the CDR3 is 15 residues. Between the trimmed V and J ends, which lost 3 bases and 5 bases, there was a span of 16 bases. The germline gives CDR1 SNHLY, CDR2 FYNNEI.

A single count supports this clone. The rearrangement uses TRBV24-1 and TRBJ2-5, with D perhaps matching TRBD2 (5 bases). Trimming pared 7 bases from V and 4 bases from J, leaving 12 bases between. From germline, CDR1 is KGHDR and CDR2 SFDVKD. The CDR3 totals 13 residues. The DNA for the CDR3 is TGTGCCACCAGGGGGTCGGGGAGAGAGACCCAGTACTTC. Its translation: CATRGSGRETQYF.

The genes are TRBV9 and TRBJ2-1, with 7 bases fitting TRBD1. The germline V gene encodes CDR1 SGDLS and CDR2 YYNGEE. Losses at the gene ends were 0 bases for V and 6 bases for J; bases not matched to a gene: 3. The CDR3 loop spans 14 amino acids. CDR3 protein: CASSVGTGFNEQFF. The CDR3 nucleotides are TGTGCCAGCAGCGTAGGGACAGGCTTCAATGAGCAGTTCTTC.

The chain joins TRBV7-2 to TRBJ2-5, with D perhaps TRBD2 (7 bases). CDR3 size: 16 residues. The germline V gene encodes CDR1 SGHTA and CDR2 FQGNSA. V was pared by 5 bases and J by 4 bases, with 20 bases between. As DNA, the CDR3 is TGTGCCAGCAGCCCTGGGGGGGCGGTGAGAGGAGAGACCCAGTACTTC. Encoded protein: CASSPGGAVRGETQYF. Using reference TRBV7-2 and TRBJ2-5 for the parts outside the CDR3, the full variable domain is GAGVSQSPSNKVTEKGKDVELRCDPISGHTALYWYRQSLGQGLEFLIYFQGNSAPDKSGLPSDRFSAERTGGSVSTLTIQRTQQEDSAVYLCASSPGGAVRGETQYFGPGTRLLVL.

The chain has TRBV5-5 and TRBJ2-3, with D possibly being TRBD2 (7 bases). The CDR3 spans 15 residues. Trimming cost V 2 bases and J 1 base, with 11 bases left between them. Germline CDR1 and CDR2: SGHKS and YYEKEE (reference sequence). The CDR3 DNA sequence: TGTGCCAGCAGCTTCGGGGGGCACGGCACAGATACGCAGTATTTT. It specifies CASSFGGHGTDTQYF. Drawing the rest from reference TRBV5-5 and TRBJ2-3, the complete variable domain is DAGVTQSPTHLIKTRGQQVTLRCSPISGHKSVSWYQQVLGQGPQFIFQYYEKEERGRGNFPDRFSARQFPNYSSELNVNALLLGDSALYLCASSFGGHGTDTQYFGPGTRLTVL.